These 24 T cell receptor beta chains were all obtained from the same sample, sequenced in a study of T cells after yellow fever vaccination. Each CDR3 protein is one row after TCRdb ran MiXCR on the 5' RACE reads. The sample holds more than 250,000 distinct CDR3 sequences, around 7% seen once. The starting material was PBMCs, obtained about 49 days after the first yellow fever vaccination. These receptors all come from a man aged 18 to 29 who received the YFV17D yellow fever vaccine.

The table lists this clonotype with many counts. This chain joins TRBV28 and TRBJ2-2, with 8 positions matching TRBD1. Germline V gene data show CDR1 as MDHEN and CDR2 as SYDVKM. V shed 7 bases and J 0 bases; nucleotides not matched to a gene: 7. This CDR3 is built from 16 residues. DNA for the CDR3: TGTGCCAGCACTCGGACAGGGAACGCGAACACCGGGGAGCTGTTTTTT. It is translated as CASTRTGNANTGELFF.

This clonotype was seen at least ten times. The chain couples TRBV12-3 or TRBV12-4 to TRBJ1-5; TRBD1 is a possible D gene (6 bases). There are 16 residues in the CDR3. V was shortened by 7 bases and J by 6 bases, with 22 bases between the two germline ends. CDR3 nucleotides: TGTGCCAGCACCTCCGGGGCGGGGGCGCGCGGTCAGCCCCAGCATTTT. It yields the protein CASTSGAGARGQPQHF.

This clonotype was counted between two and nine times. The V and J genes are TRBV7-9 and TRBJ2-5; D is unclear. Trimming stripped 4 bases from V and 1 base from J, with 10 bases between. The germline V gene encodes CDR1 SEHNR and CDR2 FQNEAQ (reference sequence). The CDR3 extends over 14 amino acids. The CDR3 protein is CASSSPASQETQYF. In nucleotides, the CDR3 is TGTGCCAGCAGCTCCCCGGCGTCCCAAGAGACCCAGTACTTC.

The chain couples TRBV7-3 to TRBJ1-4; perhaps TRBD1 as D (6 bases). V was pared by 3 bases and J by 8 bases, with 10 bases between. The CDR3 is made up of 13 amino acids. Germline V lookup: CDR1 SGHTA, CDR2 FQGTGA. This CDR3 is CASSFLQGEKLFF. CDR3 bases: TGTGCCAGCAGCTTCCTTCAGGGGGAAAAACTGTTTTTT.

This clonotype appeared many times. The chain links TRBV15 to TRBJ2-3; no firm D call. Per the germline V gene, CDR1 is LNHNV and CDR2 is YYDKDF (reference sequence). This CDR3 contains 12 residues. Trimming pared 10 bases from V and 4 bases from J, leaving 12 bases between. This CDR3 is CAIRFTSDTQYF. CDR3 nucleotide sequence: TGTGCCATCCGATTTACCTCAGATACGCAGTATTTT.

The chain links TRBV7-3 to TRBJ2-1; 16 bases are a match to TRBD2. This CDR3 spans 20 amino acids. V was pared by 1 base and J by 6 bases, with 12 bases of the junction left unmatched. Germline assignment: CDR1 SGHTA and CDR2 FQGTGA. CDR3 nucleotides: TGTGCCAGCAGCTTAATCGGGAGGGGACTAGCGGGGGGGCCATCCAATGAGCAGTTCTTC. Protein product: CASSLIGRGLAGGPSNEQFF.

Worth noting for this clonotype: At one end the junction does not follow the germline gene, possibly because of a read error. This sequence joins TRBV5-5 and TRBJ2-6, with D possibly TRBD1 on 5 matching bases. Looked up from germline, CDR1 is SGHKS and CDR2 is YYEKEE (reference sequence). CDR3 length: 16 amino acids. The CDR3 DNA follows: TGTGCCAGCAGCTTGGAGGTCCTCGCTGGGGCCAGCGTCCTGACTTTC. It is translated as CASSLEVLAGASVLTF. Combining the CDR3 with reference TRBV5-5 and TRBJ2-6 gives the whole variable domain DAGVTQSPTHLIKTRGQQVTLRCSPISGHKSVSWYQQVLGQGPQFIFQYYEKEERGRGNFPDRFSARQFPNYSSELNVNALLLGDSALYLCASSLEVLAGASVLTFGAGSRLTVL.

This clonotype was seen at least ten times. The genes are TRBV5-1 and TRBJ2-2; unclear D gene. This CDR3 is 15 amino acids long. V dropped 0 bases and J dropped 2 bases, with 8 bases sitting between them. The V gene's germline CDR1 is SGHRS and CDR2 YFSETQ. The CDR3 DNA reads as TGCGCCAGCAGCTTGGCCGAGACAAACACCGGGGAGCTGTTTTTT. Translation gives CASSLAETNTGELFF.

This clonotype was found a few times. The V gene is TRBV27, the J gene TRBJ1-2; possibly TRBD1 for D (6 bases). CDR1 is MNHEY, CDR2 SMNVEV, per germline (reference sequence). V was cut by 3 bases and J by 7 bases, with 12 bases left in between. This CDR3 spans 13 amino acids. This chain's CDR3 is CASSFRQGSGYTF. The CDR3 nucleotides read TGTGCCAGCAGTTTTCGGCAGGGGTCTGGCTACACCTTC.

In regard to this clonotype: The junction does not match germline at one end; this may be a read error. The chain employs TRBV29-1 and TRBJ1-2; TRBD1 is a possible D gene (6 bases). Germline V gene lookup returns CDR1 SQVTM and CDR2 ANQGSEA. This CDR3 contains 16 residues. The CDR3 spells CSAEFPGVPFNYGYTF. The DNA of the CDR3 is TGCAGCGCTGAATTCCCAGGGGTTCCCTTTAACTATGGCTACACCTTC.

There are a few counts of this clonotype. The V call is TRBV5-6, the J call TRBJ2-5; D is perhaps TRBD1 (5 bases). Deletions cut 4 bases from V and 5 bases from J, with 18 bases between. The germline V gene encodes CDR1 SGHDT and CDR2 YYEEEE. The CDR3 spans 15 residues. The CDR3 DNA follows: TGTGCCAGCAGCCGCAGGGCCCAGAGTTGGGAGACCCAGTACTTC. It codes for CASSRRAQSWETQYF.

In this sample, this clonotype turned up many times. The chain joins TRBV12-3 or TRBV12-4 to TRBJ2-1; 7 nucleotides align to TRBD2. V lost 7 bases and J lost 10; bases outside the gene matches: 10. The CDR3 length is 13 residues. The DNA for the CDR3 is TGTGCCAGCAACGGGGAGGGGACCGAGGAGCAGTTCTTC. Residues: CASNGEGTEEQFF.

This clonotype appeared a few times. The chain carries TRBV19 and TRBJ2-1; a possible D gene is TRBD2 (5 bases). The CDR3 covers 16 residues. V was shortened by 5 bases and J by 6 bases, with 20 bases between the two germline ends. The V gene's germline CDR1 is LNHDA and CDR2 SQIVND (reference sequence). This CDR3 is CASSSLTRVRVNEQFF. In DNA form, the CDR3 reads TGTGCCAGTAGTTCCCTGACGAGGGTTAGGGTCAATGAGCAGTTCTTC.

J is TRBJ2-3 and V is TRBV4-1, with a tentative D call TRBD2 (6 bases). The CDR3 totals 12 residues. Between the trimmed V and J ends, which lost 2 bases and 6 bases, there was a span of 6 bases. Germline CDR1 is MGHRA and CDR2 is YSYEKL. CDR3 amino acids: CASSQSGDTQYF. The CDR3, as DNA: TGCGCCAGCAGCCAAAGCGGGGATACGCAGTATTTT.

This clonotype was seen a handful of times. V gene TRBV7-3 combines with J gene TRBJ1-1; a weak D match, TRBD1 (6 bases). Germline V lookup: CDR1 SGHTA, CDR2 FQGTGA. V was pared by 5 bases and J by 2 bases, with 9 bases between. The CDR3 sequence is 13 residues long. Here the CDR3 reads CASSEDRNTEAFF. CDR3 DNA: TGTGCCAGCAGCGAGGACAGAAACACTGAAGCTTTCTTT.

The V and J genes are TRBV12-3 or TRBV12-4 and TRBJ2-5, with a possible D match to TRBD2 (5 bases). Trimming shortened V by 8 bases and J by 2 bases, and 12 bases separated the two germline ends. This CDR3 has 13 amino acids. The chain's CDR3 is CASGRGAQETQYF. The CDR3 coding sequence is TGTGCCAGCGGACGGGGTGCTCAAGAGACCCAGTACTTC.

This clonotype was seen a few times. The rearrangement links TRBV7-2 to TRBJ2-5; D is undetermined. Germline V gene data show CDR1 as SGHTA and CDR2 as FQGNSA. This CDR3 is built from 14 residues. Trimming removed 2 bases at V and 3 bases at J, with 10 bases between. CDR3 sequence (DNA): TGTGCCAGCAGCTTATACCCTATCGAAGAGACCCAGTACTTC. Translating gives CASSLYPIEETQYF.

The V call is TRBV24-1, the J call TRBJ1-2; TRBD1 might be the D (5 bases). The CDR3 spans 16 residues. Germline CDR1 and CDR2: KGHDR and SFDVKD. V was shortened by 4 bases and J by 8 bases, with 22 bases between the two germline ends. CDR3 in DNA: TGTGCCACCAGTGACGAAGGGACCCCCTCCACGAAGGGCTACACCTTC. It yields the protein CATSDEGTPSTKGYTF.

This clonotype was found a few times. This sequence joins TRBV4-2 and TRBJ1-1, with 8 bases that match TRBD1. Germline CDR1 and CDR2: LGHNA and YNFKEQ. This CDR3 spans 16 amino acids. J gave up 5 bases and V 3 bases, and 11 bases lay outside the gene matches. CDR3 nucleotide sequence: TGTGCCAGCAGCCAGAAAATGGACAGGGAGAATACTGAAGCTTTCTTT. Its protein product is CASSQKMDRENTEAFF.

This clonotype has only a few counts. V gene TRBV2 combines with J gene TRBJ2-3; 8 bases fit TRBD1. The germline V gene has CDR1 SNHLY and CDR2 FYNNEI. This CDR3 contains 17 residues. The J segment lost 4 bases and the V segment lost 6 bases, leaving 15 bases of the junction unmatched. CDR3 coding DNA: TGTGCCAGCAGGAGACAGGGGATGAAGGCACATTCAGATACGCAGTATTTT. Protein product: CASRRQGMKAHSDTQYF.

This clonotype has more than one count but fewer than ten. This sequence joins TRBV20-1 and TRBJ2-1; no reliable D call. The CDR3 covers 14 residues. The germline V gene encodes CDR1 DFQATT and CDR2 SNEGSKA (reference sequence). The V end was cut by 4 bases, the J end by 5 bases, with 15 bases between. CDR3 sequence reads: CSAIRPSTDNEQFF. CDR3 nucleotides: TGCAGTGCTATCCGTCCTTCCACTGACAATGAGCAGTTCTTC.

This sequence joins TRBV5-1 and TRBJ2-2; 8 nucleotides line up with TRBD1. V gave up 4 bases and J gave up 4 bases; unmatched junction bases: 3. The CDR3 runs 14 residues. CDR1 is SGHRS, CDR2 YFSETQ, per germline. The CDR3 spells CASSVDRATGELFF. The DNA for the CDR3 is TGCGCCAGCAGCGTGGACAGGGCCACCGGGGAGCTGTTTTTT.

In its sample, this clonotype was seen many times. The rearrangement joins TRBV5-6 to TRBJ2-2; D ambiguous. The CDR3 sequence is 13 residues long. Trimming pared 4 bases from V and 4 bases from J, leaving 8 bases between. Germline loops: CDR1 SGHDT, CDR2 YYEEEE. For the CDR3, the DNA is TGTGCCAGCAGCGATGTTACCACCGGGGAGCTGTTTTTT. Its translation is CASSDVTTGELFF.

The chain employs TRBV24-1 and TRBJ2-2; TRBD1 matches at 7 bases. CDR3 length: 14 residues. In germline, CDR1 is KGHDR, CDR2 SFDVKD. V lost 9 bases, J lost 3 bases, and 6 bases stayed unmatched. The CDR3 nucleotides read TGTGCCACCGGATCAGGACAGGACACCGGGGAGCTGTTTTTT. This encodes CATGSGQDTGELFF.